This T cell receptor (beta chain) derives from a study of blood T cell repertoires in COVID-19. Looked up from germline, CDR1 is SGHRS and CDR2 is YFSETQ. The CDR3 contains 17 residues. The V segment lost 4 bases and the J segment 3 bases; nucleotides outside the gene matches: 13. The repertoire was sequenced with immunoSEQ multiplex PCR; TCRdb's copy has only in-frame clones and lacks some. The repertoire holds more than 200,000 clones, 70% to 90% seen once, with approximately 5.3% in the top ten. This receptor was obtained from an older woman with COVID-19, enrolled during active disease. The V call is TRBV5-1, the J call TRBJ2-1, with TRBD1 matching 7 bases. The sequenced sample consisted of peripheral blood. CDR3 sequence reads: CASSLRQGGVVYNEQFF. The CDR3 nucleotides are TGCGCCAGCAGCCTCCGACAGGGTGGTGTCGTCTACAATGAGCAGTTCTTC.